This entry concerns a single TCR beta chain. Its antigen remains unknown. The sample belongs to a study of T cell responses to AZD1222 COVID-19 vaccine. This table comes from immunoSEQ multiplex PCR, and its TCRdb copy is limited to in-frame clones, with some not included. The data contain 150,000 to 160,000 clones, 90% to 95% of them singletons. Trimming removed 4 bases from V and 8 bases from J, with 21 bases in between. There are 16 residues in the CDR3. CDR1 SNHLY and CDR2 FYNNEI come from the germline V gene. General observations from the study: Across the whole spike, CD4 TCRs peaked at regions 160-218 and 743-854. None of the repertoires were sampled until the peak T cell response had passed.

The sequence came from an adult who received the AZD1222 COVID-19 vaccine. The specimen comprised peripheral blood, sampled 28 days after the second AZD1222 dose. The chain combines TRBV2 with TRBJ2-4, with D possibly matching TRBD2 (6 bases). The CDR3 sequence is CASSGAPGLGLDIQYF. The CDR3 region has the DNA TGTGCCAGCAGTGGGGCCCCGGGACTGGGCTTAGACATTCAGTACTTC. Variable domain in full (rest from reference TRBV2 and TRBJ2-4): EPEVTQTPSHQVTQMGQEVILRCVPISNHLYFYWYRQILGQKVEFLVSFYNNEISEKSEIFDDQFSVERPDGSNFTLKIRSTKLEDSAMYFCASSGAPGLGLDIQYFGAGTRLSVL.